This entry lists 22 T cell receptor beta chains sequenced from one sample in a study of CD8 T cells in Susac syndrome (dated by TCRdb to between 2018 and 2021). The library was made by the immunoSEQ multiplex PCR assay. RNA was extracted using the RNeasy kit, and roughly 0.5 to 1 microgram was reverse transcribed with random hexamers. TCRdb redid the processing of the public reads, applying fastp at Q25 and MiXCR, and retained in-frame beta chains. Each CDR3 protein appears once, grouped with its most common genes and DNA. Within this sample are 150,000 to 200,000 distinct CDR3 sequences, with about 95% of them counted one time only. The top ten clones comprise 0.085% to 0.13% of the sample. The sequencing sample was made of CD4+ T cells from PBMCs. These receptors were taken from a human donor in good health.

The rearrangement joins TRBV29-1 to TRBJ1-1; possibly TRBD1 for D (6 bases). Trimming cost V 5 bases and J 1 base, with 11 bases left between them. CDR1 is SQVTM, CDR2 ANQGSEA, per germline. This CDR3 comprises 13 residues. The CDR3 DNA follows: TGCAGCGTTAGTAAACAGGGGAACACTGAAGCTTTCTTT. Translation: CSVSKQGNTEAFF.

The chain couples TRBV9 to TRBJ2-3; the match to TRBD2 covers 7 bases. V trimming: 0 bases; J trimming: 0 bases; junction bases outside the gene matches: 4. The CDR3 consists of 16 residues. Germline V gives CDR1 SGDLS, CDR2 YYNGEE. The CDR3 region is CASSVAPSGSTDTQYF. The DNA for the CDR3 is TGTGCCAGCAGCGTAGCGCCTAGCGGTAGCACAGATACGCAGTATTTT. Variable domain in full (rest from reference TRBV9 and TRBJ2-3): DSGVTQTPKHLITATGQRVTLRCSPRSGDLSVYWYQQSLDQGLQFLIQYYNGEERAKGNILERFSAQQFPDLHSELNLSSLELGDSALYFCASSVAPSGSTDTQYFGPGTRLTVL.

The V and J genes are TRBV5-1 and TRBJ2-3, with 9 bases fitting TRBD2. The germline V gene encodes CDR1 SGHRS and CDR2 YFSETQ. The length of the CDR3 is 16 residues. J gave up 5 bases and V 7 bases, and 14 bases lay outside the gene matches. This chain's CDR3 is CASSRFLAGDQDTQYF. The CDR3 DNA is TGCGCCAGCTCCCGGTTCTTAGCGGGAGATCAAGATACGCAGTATTTT. Combining the CDR3 with reference TRBV5-1 and TRBJ2-3 gives the whole variable domain KAGVTQTPRYLIKTRGQQVTLSCSPISGHRSVSWYQQTPGQGLQFLFEYFSETQRNKGNFPGRFSGRQFSNSRSEMNVSTLELGDSALYLCASSRFLAGDQDTQYFGPGTRLTVL.

The rearrangement links TRBV5-1 to TRBJ2-1; 9 bases align to TRBD1. The CDR3 extends over 16 amino acids. The germline CDR1 and CDR2 sequences are SGHRS and YFSETQ. The trim removed 5 bases at V and 3 bases at J, leaving 9 bases unmatched. The CDR3 spells CASSFSPGQGYNEQFF. DNA for the CDR3: TGCGCCAGCAGTTTTAGCCCGGGACAGGGCTACAATGAGCAGTTCTTC.

V usage is TRBV7-2 and J usage is TRBJ2-3; no firm D call. The germline V and J ends were trimmed by 8 bases and 2 bases, with 11 bases remaining between them. CDR1 SGHTA and CDR2 FQGNSA come from the germline V gene. This CDR3 is built from 13 residues. In DNA form, the CDR3 reads TGTGCCAGCTTAAGGACCTTCACAGATACGCAGTATTTT. Encoded protein: CASLRTFTDTQYF.

V is TRBV15 and J is TRBJ2-3; tentative D call: TRBD2 (6 bases). Germline values: CDR1 LNHNV, CDR2 YYDKDF (reference sequence). V was shortened by 5 bases and J by 2 bases, with 17 bases between the two germline ends. This CDR3 is 16 amino acids long. The DNA of the CDR3 is TGTGCCACCAGCGTATTAGCGGCCGGGCACACAGATACGCAGTATTTT. Amino acids: CATSVLAAGHTDTQYF.

As to this clonotype: One end of the junction is discordant with germline, which a read error may explain. The chain has TRBV7-7 and TRBJ2-1; tentative D call: TRBD1 (5 bases). In germline, CDR1 is SSHAT, CDR2 FNYEAQ (reference sequence). The CDR3 covers 13 residues. The CDR3 protein is CASSLGVNNEQFF. CDR3 in DNA: TGTGCTAGCAGCTTAGGGGTGAACAATGAGCAGTTCTTC.

The rearrangement uses TRBV20-1 and TRBJ2-3; 10 bases fit TRBD2. The CDR3 is made up of 15 amino acids. CDR1 is DFQATT and CDR2 is SNEGSKA in the germline V gene (reference sequence). Here the CDR3 DNA reads TGCAGCGCAACCGTTGGACTAGCGGTCACAGATACGCAGTATTTT. Translating it yields CSATVGLAVTDTQYF.

This chain uses TRBV5-1 with TRBJ2-7; D is uncertain. CDR3 length equals 13 residues. CDR1 SGHRS and CDR2 YFSETQ come from the germline V gene. V lost 4 bases and J lost 1, with 9 bases in between. CDR3 region: CASSNGPSYEQYF. DNA of the CDR3: TGCGCCAGCAGCAACGGGCCTTCCTACGAGCAGTACTTC.

This chain joins TRBV6-5 and TRBJ2-3, with 9 bases that match TRBD1. The CDR3 is 16 residues long. With 1 base clipped from V and 5 bases from J, the junction kept 7 bases outside the gene matches. Germline CDR1 MNHEY, CDR2 SVGAGI. The CDR3: CASSYLRTGDEDTQYF. In DNA form, the CDR3 reads TGTGCCAGCAGTTACTTGCGGACAGGGGATGAAGATACGCAGTATTTT.

This sequence joins TRBV20-1 and TRBJ2-1; 10 bases fit TRBD2. The CDR3 is 16 residues long. Per the germline V gene, CDR1 is DFQATT and CDR2 is SNEGSKA (reference sequence). The trim removed 6 bases at V and 3 bases at J, leaving 11 bases unmatched. DNA for the CDR3: TGCAGTGCCACCGGACTAGCGGCCCTCAACTACAATGAGCAGTTCTTC. Residues: CSATGLAALNYNEQFF.

This rearrangement joins TRBV3-1 to TRBJ2-3; 8 bases line up with TRBD1. The ends lost 8 bases at V and 4 bases at J; junction bases unmatched: 5. CDR1 LGHDT and CDR2 YNNKEL come from the germline V gene (reference sequence). CDR3 length equals 13 residues. In nucleotides, the CDR3 is TGTGCCAGCGCGGCAGGGGGCGCAGATACGCAGTATTTT. Its protein is CASAAGGADTQYF.

The V gene is TRBV19, the J gene TRBJ2-4; D may be TRBD1 (5 bases). Germline V lookup: CDR1 LNHDA, CDR2 SQIVND (reference sequence). The CDR3 has 12 amino acids. The V end was cut by 4 bases, the J end by 8 bases, with 9 bases between. CDR3 DNA sequence: TGTGCCAGTAGTAGCCTAGGGGACATTCAGTACTTC. Protein: CASSSLGDIQYF. The variable domain in full, completed from reference TRBV19 and TRBJ2-4, reads DGGITQSPKYLFRKEGQNVTLSCEQNLNHDAMYWYRQDPGQGLRLIYYSQIVNDFQKGDIAEGYSVSREKKESFPLTVTSAQKNPTAFYLCASSSLGDIQYFGAGTRLSVL.

J is TRBJ2-7 and V is TRBV7-9, with TRBD1 matching over 9 bases. CDR1 SEHNR and CDR2 FQNEAQ come from the germline V gene (reference sequence). The CDR3 is 13 amino acids. V was pared by 5 bases and J by 7 bases, with 6 bases of the junction left unmatched. As DNA, the CDR3 is TGTGCCAGCAGCCCCTGGACAGGGGAGGAGCAGTACTTC. This codes for CASSPWTGEEQYF.

This chain links TRBV27 with TRBJ1-4, with D perhaps matching TRBD1 (6 bases). The CDR3 is 14 amino acids. The V gene lost 1 base and the J gene lost 8 bases, with 11 bases spanning the gap. CDR1 and CDR2 from the germline V gene are MNHEY and SMNVEV (reference sequence). CDR3 loop: CASSLYPGEEKLFF. The CDR3 DNA reads TGTGCCAGCAGTTTATATCCAGGGGAAGAAAAACTGTTTTTT.

J is TRBJ2-7 and V is TRBV20-1, with TRBD2 matching 12 bases. Looked up from germline, CDR1 is DFQATT and CDR2 is SNEGSKA (reference sequence). V trimming: 3 bases; J trimming: 2 bases; junction bases outside the gene matches: 5. CDR3 length: 15 amino acids. DNA for the CDR3: TGCAGTGCTAGCCTGACTAGCGGGAGCGCCTACGAGCAGTACTTC. Amino acids: CSASLTSGSAYEQYF.

This clonotype showed up just once. The chain has TRBV29-1 and TRBJ2-1; no firm D call. Germline CDR1 is SQVTM and CDR2 is ANQGSEA. Trimming stripped 1 base from V and 4 bases from J, with 8 bases between. The CDR3 has 13 amino acids. This CDR3 is CSVEVRYYNEQFF. As DNA, the CDR3 is TGCAGCGTTGAAGTGAGGTATTACAATGAGCAGTTCTTC.

This sequence joins TRBV15 and TRBJ2-7; maybe TRBD2 (6 bases). V lost 5 bases and J 0 bases, leaving 14 bases between the germline ends. The CDR3 is 15 amino acids. CDR1 and CDR2 (germline): LNHNV, YYDKDF (reference sequence). The CDR3 region is CATSPSSARSYEQYF. In DNA form, the CDR3 reads TGTGCCACCAGCCCCTCTAGCGCCCGCTCCTACGAGCAGTACTTC.

The chain has TRBV7-2 and TRBJ2-1; D may correspond to TRBD1 or TRBD2 (5 bases each). Germline V gene lookup returns CDR1 SGHTA and CDR2 FQGNSA. V lost 0 bases to trimming and J lost 4 bases, with 10 bases between them. The CDR3 length is 15 residues. CDR3 DNA: TGTGCCAGCAGCTTAGCACCGGGACGGTACAATGAGCAGTTCTTC. This codes for CASSLAPGRYNEQFF. Drawing the rest from reference TRBV7-2 and TRBJ2-1, the complete variable domain is GAGVSQSPSNKVTEKGKDVELRCDPISGHTALYWYRQSLGQGLEFLIYFQGNSAPDKSGLPSDRFSAERTGGSVSTLTIQRTQQEDSAVYLCASSLAPGRYNEQFFGPGTRLTVL.

The chain carries TRBV27 and TRBJ1-2, with TRBD1 matching 7 bases. Losses at the gene ends were 8 bases for V and 4 bases for J; bases not matched to a gene: 7. The CDR3 extends over 13 amino acids. Germline V lookup: CDR1 MNHEY, CDR2 SMNVEV (reference sequence). The CDR3 nucleotides are TGTGCCAGCGGAATAACAGGGGCCTATGGCTACACCTTC. Translating it yields CASGITGAYGYTF.

The sample holds one count of this clonotype. V and J are TRBV4-3 and TRBJ2-7, with 7 positions matching TRBD1. Germline loops: CDR1 LGHNA, CDR2 YSLEER. The CDR3 has 15 amino acids. Trimming at V came to 3 bases and at J to 1 base, leaving 6 bases not matched to a gene. Here the CDR3 reads CASSHSPGQSYEQYF. The CDR3 DNA reads as TGCGCCAGCAGCCATAGTCCGGGACAGTCCTACGAGCAGTACTTC.

This clonotype is a singleton in its sample. This chain links TRBV6-5 with TRBJ2-4, with no clear D. There are 16 residues in the CDR3. V lost 2 bases to trimming and J lost 7 bases, with 18 bases between them. CDR1 is MNHEY and CDR2 is SVGAGI in the germline V gene. CDR3 in amino acids: CASSYPWGMGPNIQYF. The CDR3 DNA reads TGTGCCAGCAGTTACCCGTGGGGTATGGGTCCGAACATTCAGTACTTC.